The 11 T cell receptor beta chains presented below share a single source sample, sequenced in a study of T cell clonotyping in hematopoietic cell transplantation. Method: immunoSEQ multiplex PCR; TCRdb's copy keeps in-frame clones and lacks some. The top ten hold under 2% of the sample, which has 65,000 to 80,000 clones, 90% to 97% seen once. The time point was: recipient sample about 28 days before transplant, after cytoreduction. The sample in question was peripheral blood mononuclear cells, obtained before stem cell transplant. The source of these receptors is a woman between 45 and 65 years old with acute myeloid leukemia. Some clones in this sample may be carry-over from other donors' samples.

The chain employs TRBV5-4 and TRBJ2-1; 11 bases match TRBD1. Germline-derived CDR1 and CDR2 are SGHNT and YYREEE (reference sequence). The CDR3 contains 15 residues. After removal of 3 bases from V and 3 bases from J, the junction contained 2 bases not matched to a gene. The DNA of the CDR3 is TGTGCCAGCAGCTCCGGGACAGGGGGCTACAATGAGCAGTTCTTC. Protein sequence: CASSSGTGGYNEQFF.

The DNA of the CDR3 is TGTGCCAGCACCCCCTCAGGGACAGATACGCAGTATTTT. It codes for CASTPSGTDTQYF. V usage is TRBV7-3 and J usage is TRBJ2-3; tentatively, D is TRBD1 (5 bases). This CDR3 region has 13 residues. Germline V CDR1 and CDR2: SGHTA, FQGTGA. V dropped 7 bases and J dropped 3 bases, with 11 bases sitting between them.

The chain recombines TRBV6-1 with TRBJ1-2; TRBD1 aligns across 12 bases. This CDR3 has 14 amino acids. V dropped 3 bases and J dropped 5; count of bases not matched to a gene: 1. Germline CDR1 reads MNHNS; CDR2 reads SASEGT. CDR3 in amino acids: CASSEGQGAYGYTF. The DNA for the CDR3 is TGTGCCAGCAGTGAGGGACAGGGGGCATATGGCTACACCTTC.

This chain links TRBV5-6 with TRBJ2-3; D possibly corresponds to TRBD1 (6 bases). CDR3 length equals 15 residues. Germline V lookup: CDR1 SGHDT, CDR2 YYEEEE. Between the trimmed V and J ends, which lost 0 bases and 6 bases, there was a span of 14 bases. The chain's CDR3 is CASSLAPGQTDTQYF. DNA for the CDR3: TGTGCCAGCAGCTTGGCACCGGGACAAACGGATACGCAGTATTTT.

This clone has only one observation. The chain recombines TRBV30 with TRBJ2-2; D is possibly TRBD2 (6 bases). Germline-derived CDR1 and CDR2 are GTSNPN and SVGIG (reference sequence). The CDR3 consists of 13 residues. Trimming removed 5 bases at V and 6 bases at J, with 13 bases between. CDR3 sequence (DNA): TGTGCCTGGCAAACTAGCTACGCCGGGGAGCTGTTTTTT. It specifies CAWQTSYAGELFF.

The chain joins TRBV15 to TRBJ1-1; 7 bases are a match to TRBD1. V lost 0 bases to trimming and J lost 4 bases; unmatched junction nucleotides: 14. CDR1 is LNHNV, CDR2 YYDKDF, per germline (reference sequence). The CDR3 has 18 residues. The CDR3 protein is CATSRDEGTAVPPTEAFF. CDR3 nucleotides: TGTGCCACCAGCAGAGATGAGGGGACAGCCGTACCCCCCACTGAAGCTTTCTTT.

The chain has TRBV19 and TRBJ2-1, with TRBD2 matching over 11 bases. Per germline, CDR1 LNHDA and CDR2 SQIVND (reference sequence). The junction had 9 bases not matched to a gene; V was cut back by 5 bases and J by 6 bases. The CDR3 runs 16 residues. This chain's CDR3 is CASSVHSGGAFNEQFF. In nucleotides, the CDR3 is TGTGCCAGTAGTGTACATAGCGGGGGGGCTTTCAATGAGCAGTTCTTC.

The chain employs TRBV6-1 and TRBJ1-2, with D unclear. The CDR3 spans 17 residues. The V gene lost 2 bases and the J gene lost 5 bases, with 21 bases spanning the gap. Per germline, CDR1 MNHNS and CDR2 SASEGT. CDR3 coding DNA: TGTGCCAGCAGTGAAAGTAAGCGGCGTGAGACGGAGTATGGCTACACCTTC. Translating gives CASSESKRRETEYGYTF.

This clone was counted once. This chain uses TRBV2 with TRBJ1-5; TRBD1 agrees at 7 bases. V shed 6 bases and J 7 bases; nucleotides not matched to a gene: 15. The CDR3 spans 16 residues. Germline loops: CDR1 SNHLY, CDR2 FYNNEI. Here the CDR3 DNA reads TGTGCCAGCAGCAGAAGCCTCGACAGGGTAGGGCAGCCCCAGCATTTT. Translation: CASSRSLDRVGQPQHF.

The chain links TRBV5-1 to TRBJ1-5; 7 bases are shared with TRBD1. J lost 2 bases, V lost 4 bases, and 9 bases had no gene match. CDR1 and CDR2 (germline): SGHRS, YFSETQ. CDR3 length equals 16 residues. DNA for the CDR3: TGCGCCAGCAGCGCAGAAGGGGGCAGCGGCAATCAGCCCCAGCATTTT. Translated: CASSAEGGSGNQPQHF. The entire variable domain, with the rest obtained from reference TRBV5-1 and TRBJ1-5, is as follows: KAGVTQTPRYLIKTRGQQVTLSCSPISGHRSVSWYQQTPGQGLQFLFEYFSETQRNKGNFPGRFSGRQFSNSRSEMNVSTLELGDSALYLCASSAEGGSGNQPQHFGDGTRLSIL.

This chain uses TRBV19 with TRBJ2-2; D is ambiguous. The CDR3 sequence is 15 residues long. The germline V gene has CDR1 LNHDA and CDR2 SQIVND (reference sequence). Trimming shortened V by 9 bases and J by 3 bases, and 17 bases separated the two germline ends. This CDR3 reads CASSRWEGYTGELFF. The CDR3 DNA is TGTGCCAGCTCTCGGTGGGAAGGGTACACCGGGGAGCTGTTTTTT.